These 27 T cell receptor beta chains came from one sample sequenced in a study of blood T cells in healthy people across ages. A second PCR, run for roughly 7 to 11 cycles, used a sample-barcoded 5' primer plus a J-beta primer mix. In TCRdb, the 5' RACE reads were re-called with MiXCR into one record per CDR3 protein. The data show about 1.4 million distinct CDR3 sequences, approximately 63% seen once. Sequenced sample: blood. These receptors were obtained from a man aged 18 to 30 in good health.

A single count supports this clonotype. The chain couples TRBV7-7 to TRBJ2-1; tentative D call: TRBD2 (6 bases). This CDR3 comprises 14 residues. Per germline, CDR1 SSHAT and CDR2 FNYEAQ (reference sequence). V lost 5 bases, J lost 7 bases, and 15 bases lay in between. This chain's CDR3 is CASSPIGEVNEQFF. The DNA for the CDR3 is TGTGCCAGCAGCCCGATCGGGGAGGTAAATGAGCAGTTCTTC. The full variable domain, completed using reference TRBV7-7 and TRBJ2-1, is GAGVSQSPRYKVTKRGQDVTLRCDPISSHATLYWYQQALGQGPEFLTYFNYEAQPDKSGLPSDRFSAERPEGSISTLTIQRTEQRDSAMYRCASSPIGEVNEQFFGPGTRLTVL.

The chain has TRBV20-1 and TRBJ2-3; D remains unclear. Trimming pared 6 bases from V and 2 bases from J, leaving 15 bases between. This CDR3 is built from 14 residues. The germline gives CDR1 DFQATT, CDR2 SNEGSKA (reference sequence). In nucleotides, the CDR3 is TGCAGTGCATCGGATGCCCGCACCACAGATACGCAGTATTTT. Amino acid sequence: CSASDARTTDTQYF.

This clonotype was seen a handful of times. This rearrangement joins TRBV29-1 to TRBJ2-3; the D is unclear. Germline V gene data show CDR1 as SQVTM and CDR2 as ANQGSEA. V lost 4 bases and J lost 0, with 8 bases in between. The length of the CDR3 is 13 residues. Here the CDR3 DNA reads TGCAGCGTTGCGTATGGGAGCACAGATACGCAGTATTTT. This translates into CSVAYGSTDTQYF.

The gene calls are TRBV11-2 and TRBJ2-5; 7 bases map to TRBD1. The germline V gene encodes CDR1 SGHAT and CDR2 FQNNGV. CDR3 length equals 18 residues. The V gene end was trimmed by 1 base and the J gene end by 5 bases; junction bases not matched to a gene: 16. CDR3 sequence reads: CASSLGQRATGAGETQYF. The CDR3 DNA sequence: TGTGCCAGCAGCTTAGGACAAAGGGCTACAGGGGCAGGGGAGACCCAGTACTTC.

The V gene is TRBV5-1, the J gene TRBJ1-2; the match to TRBD1 covers 7 bases. CDR1 and CDR2 (germline): SGHRS, YFSETQ. The CDR3 spans 14 residues. V lost 1 base to trimming and J lost 4 bases; unmatched junction nucleotides: 4. CDR3 coding DNA: TGCGCCAGCAGCTTGTTACAGGGGACCTATGGCTACACCTTC. This translates into CASSLLQGTYGYTF.

For this clonotype: Sequence at one end of the junction differs from germline and may be a read error. The V call is TRBV7-8, the J call TRBJ1-1; D is uncertain. The CDR3 length is 12 residues. The V gene's germline CDR1 is SGHVS and CDR2 FQNEAQ. CDR3 nucleotide sequence: TGTGCCAACAGCTTAGTGGCGGGGAGAGCTTTCTTT. It codes for CANSLVAGRAFF.

The chain couples TRBV12-3 or TRBV12-4 to TRBJ2-7, with 11 bases that match TRBD2. V was clipped by 6 bases and J by 6 bases; unmatched bases: 4. This CDR3 is built from 13 residues. The CDR3 DNA reads TGTGCCAGCAGCTCGACTAGCGGGATCGAGCAGTACTTC. This codes for CASSSTSGIEQYF.

The chain couples TRBV7-9 to TRBJ2-7; 7 positions agree with TRBD1. Per the germline V gene, CDR1 is SEHNR and CDR2 is FQNEAQ (reference sequence). This CDR3 has 14 amino acids. Germline trimming cut 5 bases from V and 3 bases from J; bases unmatched to any gene: 7. The CDR3 here is CASSETGINYEQYF. The CDR3 region has the DNA TGTGCCAGCAGCGAGACAGGGATCAACTACGAGCAGTACTTC. Based on the CDR3 plus reference TRBV7-9 and TRBJ2-7, the full variable domain is DTGVSQNPRHKITKRGQNVTFRCDPISEHNRLYWYRQTLGQGPEFLTYFQNEAQLEKSRLLSDRFSAERPKGSFSTLEIQRTEQGDSAMYLCASSETGINYEQYFGPGTRLTVT.

The chain recombines TRBV20-1 with TRBJ2-1; a possible D gene is TRBD2 (6 bases). The CDR3 is 14 residues long. Trimming took 6 bases from V and 3 from J, leaving 15 bases between them. The germline gives CDR1 DFQATT, CDR2 SNEGSKA (reference sequence). Written as DNA, the CDR3 is TGCAGTGCCAATCCGCTCGGGAGCTACAATGAGCAGTTCTTC. Translated, it gives CSANPLGSYNEQFF.

This clonotype was counted a few times. The rearrangement uses TRBV12-3 or TRBV12-4 and TRBJ2-5; D might be TRBD1 (5 bases). The CDR3 is 16 residues long. V lost 3 bases to trimming and J lost 5 bases, with 19 bases between them. CDR3 sequence (DNA): TGTGCCAGCAGTTTTGGTTGGGGCGGCAGGAGCGAGACCCAGTACTTC. Translated, it gives CASSFGWGGRSETQYF.

This sequence joins TRBV20-1 and TRBJ2-3; D possibly uses TRBD1 or TRBD2 (5 bases each). V shed 3 bases and J shed 0 bases, with 13 bases lying between them. The CDR3 contains 15 residues. Germline V gene data show CDR1 as DFQATT and CDR2 as SNEGSKA (reference sequence). CDR3 sequence reads: CSASSDSGSTDTQYF. CDR3 coding DNA: TGCAGTGCTAGTTCAGACAGCGGTAGCACAGATACGCAGTATTTT.

This clonotype was seen more than once but under ten times. The chain has TRBV10-3 and TRBJ1-6; D unresolved. CDR3 size: 13 residues. The germline V gene has CDR1 ENHRY and CDR2 SYGVKD. Trimming cost V 8 bases and J 5 bases, with 10 bases left between them. The CDR3 DNA reads as TGTGCCATCCGGGGATGGGATAATTCACCCCTCCACTTT. Translating it yields CAIRGWDNSPLHF.

This chain links TRBV20-1 with TRBJ2-7, with D perhaps TRBD2 (5 bases). The CDR3 sequence is 13 residues long. Germline CDR1 is DFQATT and CDR2 is SNEGSKA (reference sequence). Trimming removed 1 base from V and 4 bases from J, with 11 bases in between. CDR3 sequence (DNA): TGCAGTGCTAGAGGTTCTAGCATTTACGAGCAGTACTTC. Protein sequence: CSARGSSIYEQYF.

Only a few counts were recorded for this clonotype. The gene calls are TRBV4-1 and TRBJ2-3; no firm D call. V lost 1 base and J 6 bases, leaving 5 bases between the germline ends. CDR1 is MGHRA, CDR2 YSYEKL, per germline. The CDR3 loop spans 12 amino acids. This CDR3 reads CASSQGWDTQYF. DNA of the CDR3: TGCGCCAGCAGCCAAGGGTGGGATACGCAGTATTTT.

This clonotype occurred a few times. The chain has TRBV10-1 and TRBJ1-4; D is possibly TRBD1 (6 bases). V was clipped by 3 bases and J by 8 bases, with 16 bases between them. CDR1 is WNHNN and CDR2 is SYGVQD in the germline V gene (reference sequence). CDR3 size: 15 residues. In DNA, the CDR3 is TGCGCCAGCAGTGACTCGGCAGGGGAATCGGAAAAACTGTTTTTT. Protein product: CASSDSAGESEKLFF.

The V and J genes are TRBV7-9 and TRBJ2-5; the match to TRBD2 covers 11 bases. Germline CDR1 reads SEHNR; CDR2 reads FQNEAQ (reference sequence). V was pared by 11 bases and J by 5 bases, with 4 bases of the junction left unmatched. The CDR3 is made up of 12 amino acids. CDR3 region: CASGLAVETQYF. The CDR3 bases are TGTGCCTCGGGACTAGCGGTGGAGACCCAGTACTTC. Full variable domain (rest looked up from reference TRBV7-9 and TRBJ2-5): DTGVSQNPRHKITKRGQNVTFRCDPISEHNRLYWYRQTLGQGPEFLTYFQNEAQLEKSRLLSDRFSAERPKGSFSTLEIQRTEQGDSAMYLCASGLAVETQYFGPGTRLLVL.

This clonotype was seen ten or more times. The CDR3 is CASSPDRGLYEQYF. The CDR3 DNA follows: TGTGCCAGCAGCCCGGACAGGGGCCTCTACGAGCAGTACTTC. The chain recombines TRBV4-2 with TRBJ2-7; 9 bases align to TRBD1. V dropped 4 bases and J dropped 3; count of bases not matched to a gene: 4. Per the germline V gene, CDR1 is LGHNA and CDR2 is YNFKEQ. The CDR3 runs 14 residues.

J is TRBJ2-7 and V is TRBV6-5; D gene ambiguous. Trimming pared 2 bases from V and 3 bases from J, leaving 11 bases between. CDR1 and CDR2 (germline): MNHEY, SVGAGI. The CDR3 consists of 14 residues. Here the CDR3 reads CASSYAGPHYEQYF. CDR3 DNA: TGTGCCAGCAGTTACGCTGGCCCCCACTACGAGCAGTACTTC.

This clonotype was found a few times. The V gene is TRBV4-1, the J gene TRBJ2-1; D is undetermined. CDR3 length: 12 residues. CDR1 and CDR2 from the germline V gene are MGHRA and YSYEKL. V shed 0 bases and J shed 6 bases, with 3 bases lying between them. DNA for the CDR3: TGCGCCAGCAGCCAAGATACCAATGAGCAGTTCTTC. This codes for CASSQDTNEQFF.

The sample holds one count of this clonotype. The chain employs TRBV7-9 and TRBJ2-2; TRBD2 is a possible D gene (5 bases). With 5 bases removed from V and 5 bases from J, the gap between germline ends came to 12 bases. Per germline, CDR1 SEHNR and CDR2 FQNEAQ (reference sequence). CDR3 length: 14 residues. CDR3 region: CASSGSRQTGELFF. In DNA form, the CDR3 reads TGTGCCAGCAGCGGGAGCCGGCAAACCGGGGAGCTGTTTTTT. The whole variable domain, filled in from reference TRBV7-9 and TRBJ2-2, reads DTGVSQNPRHKITKRGQNVTFRCDPISEHNRLYWYRQTLGQGPEFLTYFQNEAQLEKSRLLSDRFSAERPKGSFSTLEIQRTEQGDSAMYLCASSGSRQTGELFFGEGSRLTVL.

The V call is TRBV29-1, the J call TRBJ2-5; D perhaps matches TRBD2 (6 bases). Trimming removed 2 bases from V and 11 bases from J, with 33 bases in between. The CDR3 consists of 18 residues. CDR1 SQVTM and CDR2 ANQGSEA come from the germline V gene. The CDR3 region is CSVEPEVRAGSSYNEQYF. As DNA, the CDR3 is TGCAGCGTTGAACCAGAGGTCAGAGCGGGCAGCTCCTACAATGAGCAGTACTTC.

A few counts support this clonotype. V and J are TRBV3-1 and TRBJ1-1; possible D gene TRBD1, 5 bases. The ends were cut back, 3 bases at V and 2 bases at J, with 13 bases in the middle. The CDR3 has 15 amino acids. From germline, CDR1 is LGHDT and CDR2 YNNKEL (reference sequence). The CDR3: CASSQRDGGNTEAFF. CDR3 DNA sequence: TGTGCCAGCAGCCAGAGGGACGGTGGTAACACTGAAGCTTTCTTT. The whole variable domain, remainder taken from reference TRBV3-1 and TRBJ1-1, is DTAVSQTPKYLVTQMGNDKSIKCEQNLGHDTMYWYKQDSKKFLKIMFSYNNKELIINETVPNRFSPKSPDKAHLNLHINSLELGDSAVYFCASSQRDGGNTEAFFGQGTRLTVV.

This clonotype was seen only a few times. The V call is TRBV11-3, the J call TRBJ1-6, with 7 bases that match TRBD1. V trimming: 5 bases; J trimming: 8 bases; junction bases outside the gene matches: 6. The CDR3 is made up of 14 amino acids. CDR1 SGHNT and CDR2 YENEEA come from the germline V gene. The CDR3 nucleotides are TGTGCCAGCAGCCAGGGGACAGTAGATTCACCCCTCCACTTT. Its protein product is CASSQGTVDSPLHF.

The CDR3 loop is CASSFYARSSYEQYF. In DNA, the CDR3 is TGTGCCAGCAGCTTTTACGCGAGGAGCTCCTACGAGCAGTACTTC. V gene TRBV7-2 combines with J gene TRBJ2-7, with no clear D. V was clipped by 3 bases and J by 0 bases, with 12 bases between them. Germline V lookup: CDR1 SGHTA, CDR2 FQGNSA. The CDR3 loop spans 15 amino acids.

This clonotype was observed a handful of times. V and J are TRBV20-1 and TRBJ2-7; D is unclear. Germline V gene lookup returns CDR1 DFQATT and CDR2 SNEGSKA (reference sequence). V was pared by 8 bases and J by 4 bases, with 12 bases between. CDR3 length: 11 residues. CDR3 sequence (DNA): TGCAGTCCCTCCCAGAAGTACGAGCAGTACTTC. Encoded protein: CSPSQKYEQYF.

The sample holds one count of this clonotype. V and J are TRBV6-5 and TRBJ1-4; perhaps TRBD1 as D (6 bases). Trimming took off 6 bases at V and 7 bases at J, with 15 bases between the two ends. Germline V gives CDR1 MNHEY, CDR2 SVGAGI. The CDR3 consists of 14 residues. The CDR3 reads CASRPGQRSEKLFF. The DNA for the CDR3 is TGTGCCAGCAGACCCGGACAGAGAAGTGAAAAACTGTTTTTT.

This clonotype occurred a few times. The CDR3 sequence is CATSPWGETDEQYF. In nucleotides, the CDR3 is TGTGCCACCAGCCCCTGGGGGGAAACTGACGAGCAGTACTTC. The chain combines TRBV15 with TRBJ2-7, with D possibly being TRBD2 (6 bases). Germline V CDR1 and CDR2: LNHNV, YYDKDF (reference sequence). The V end was cut by 5 bases, the J end by 5 bases, with 16 bases between. CDR3 length: 14 residues.